This TCR beta chain was documented in a study of cytomegalovirus exposure and HLA in healthy donors. About the study: A later analysis reported the same platform for the roughly 110 validation repertoires and the approximately 640 first-cohort repertoires.

Worth noting for this clone: Antigen: not known.

The validation cohort, a group of around 120 subjects, included the donors and was separate from the roughly 620-subject first cohort. The CDR3 covers 14 residues. The trim removed 4 bases at V and 4 bases at J, leaving 6 bases unmatched. Germline CDR1 and CDR2: MNHEY and SVGAGI. Study-wide findings and caveats: Both high specificity and high sensitivity reportedly marked the classifier's diagnosis of cytomegalovirus status. Among TCR sequences, most were rare, though some public TCRs appeared in many donors.

Sequencing was performed with immunoSEQ multiplex PCR; in TCRdb, only in-frame clones are kept and a portion is missing. Of 120,000 or so clones in the sample, around 95% were seen once. The source is a man between 18 and 29 years old in good health and CMV-seronegative. The V gene is TRBV6-5, the J gene TRBJ1-1, with 7 nucleotides matching TRBD1. The specimen was PBMCs. The CDR3 DNA reads TGTGCCAGCAGTTCGGGACAGCTAAGCACTGAAGCTTTCTTT. Its translation is CASSSGQLSTEAFF.